This T cell receptor (beta chain) was retrieved from a study of T cell responses to AZD1222 COVID-19 vaccine. Study-level results: Of the AZD1222 recipients, only 5 to 7 were seropositive at baseline. Spike-specific TCR breadth and depth went up after people got two AZD1222 doses. Nearly half of spike-specific TCRs reportedly target variant regions that are unmutated in the B.1.351 and B.1.1.7 variants. Donors, mostly white British, included more females; clonal diversity was possibly underestimated.

About this clone itself: Its antigen is unknown.

This CDR3 has 14 residues. Germline V CDR1 and CDR2: SGHVS, FQNEAQ. Trimming removed 3 bases from V and 6 bases from J, with 11 bases in between. The table came from immunoSEQ multiplex PCR; TCRdb's copy has only in-frame clones and leaves some out. Here the sample spans 120,000 or so clones, 90% to 95% being singletons. This sequence joins TRBV7-8 and TRBJ2-2; D is ambiguous. Sequenced here: peripheral blood, sampled on day 0 of AZD1222 vaccination. The receptor's source is an adult in good health. CDR3 loop: CASSFDIESGELFF. DNA of the CDR3: TGTGCCAGCAGCTTCGACATTGAATCCGGGGAGCTGTTTTTT.